The clone carrying this T cell receptor (beta chain) has only a few counts. These data originate in a study of CD8 T cells in Susac syndrome. The multiple sclerosis controls, all treatment-naive patients, had relapsing-remitting disease that was stable or active. Isolation of CD8+ and CD4+ T cells was performed negatively, whereas enrichment of TEMRA cells was done by FACS. The CDR3 is 13 residues long. Germline V gene sequence: CDR1 MNHEY, CDR2 SVGAGI. V gave up 0 bases and J gave up 4 bases, with 3 bases separating them. Random hexamers were used to reverse transcribe an amount of roughly 0.45 to 1 ug RNA. An immunoSEQ multiplex PCR generated amplified TCR beta CDR3 products spanning 54 Vbeta and 13 Jbeta. TCRdb used MiXCR to reprocess the immunoSEQ multiplex PCR reads, holding one entry per CDR3 protein. Here the sample spans approximately 120,000 distinct CDR3 sequences, about 90% being singletons.

This TCR was recovered from a human donor with multiple sclerosis. V and J are TRBV6-5 and TRBJ2-2; no firm D call. Sequenced sample: CD8+ T cells from PBMCs. In DNA form, the CDR3 reads TGTGCCAGCAGTTACTCGGGCACCGGGGAGCTGTTTTTT. Protein product: CASSYSGTGELFF.